The sequence of this T cell receptor (beta chain) was determined in a study of cytomegalovirus exposure and HLA in healthy donors (dated by TCRdb to 2016 to 2017). As for the study more broadly: An earlier analysis of 587 of the donors reported 276 Gb of sequence data and 95 million to 140 million unique TCR beta sequences obtained from about 200 million T cells. An early release that covered roughly 600 HLA-typed donors contained approximately 300 gigabases of sequencing data and tens of millions of unique TCR sequences. Of the roughly 400 genotyped donors, approximately 80% fell in the genetic ancestry cluster associated with self-reported Caucasian donors. The study was designed to test whether signatures of past pathogen exposure could be identified by cataloging public T cell receptors. Using immunosequencing, the study profiled T cell repertoires from around 680 subjects and related those repertoires to cytomegalovirus serostatus. A separate validation cohort of about 110 different subjects was used in addition to the roughly 670-subject first cohort. To predict cytomegalovirus infection status, the study combined high-throughput TCR immunosequencing, statistical association of individual TCRs with disease status, and machine learning. To study patterns of TCR occurrence, a later analysis re-analyzed previously published TCR beta repertoires from 550 to 800 donors and added high-resolution HLA genotyping. Rather than using new phenotypic data, the later analysis identified candidate immune exposures from TCR beta sequences and from how often those sequences occurred across donors. An earlier analysis of around 580 of the donors used high-throughput TCR beta sequencing to judge whether each TCR beta V gene segment behaved as functional or pseudogenic. Donor age, sex, ethnicity and CMV serostatus were collected together with the repertoire data. In a later genetic analysis, genome-wide SNP genotypes for about 55% of the 666 donors were used, and that subset was treated as a discovery cohort. All discovery cohort repertoires had been generated using a single sequencing platform. Class I and class II HLA loci were covered by the typing at four-digit resolution. The number of donors typed differed by locus, with about 629-630 for A, B, C, DRB1 and DQB1, 522 for DQA1, about 610 for DPA1, and roughly 450 for DPB1. Roughly 5 DR-DQ haplotypes were handled as single units for association and clustering, since linkage in the cohort was strong. Among 300 to 500 genotyped donors of the cohort, an average of roughly 230,000 unique TCR beta nucleotide sequences was sequenced per donor, of which 15% to 20% were non-productive.

Library preparation was by the immunoSEQ multiplex PCR assay. For the multiplex PCR, a mixture combining 60 forward primers for TCR Vbeta segments and 13 reverse primers for TCR Jbeta segments was used. Amplification of the CDR3 region of rearranged TCR beta genes was performed with a multiplex PCR assay on genomic DNA. The Illumina HiSeq System was used to sequence the amplified TCR beta libraries as 87-base-pair reads. Regarding the original processing steps: In a later analysis, tens of millions of unique TCR beta chains were counted across the 650 to 750 repertoires, and some 10 million of these chains were shared by at least two donors. Raw reads were error-corrected and collapsed into unique sequences with a nearest-neighbor algorithm that merged closely related sequences to remove PCR and sequencing errors. CDR3 sequences were aligned to IMGT reference sequences to assign V, D and J gene segments. For a sequence to be retained, a match of at least six nucleotides was required to both a V gene segment and a J gene segment. A rearrangement was called productive if the CDR3 had no stop codons and remained in frame with V and J, and every other rearrangement was called non-productive. Following IMGT convention, CDR3 was defined as the stretch from the second conserved V-encoded cysteine to the conserved J-encoded phenylalanine. The earlier analysis of a few hundred of the donors excluded sequences that lacked an unambiguous match to a single V gene segment. An earlier analysis of fewer than 650 of the donors classified V segments as functional when productive rearrangements were above 56.7% and as segregating when the standard deviation between donors was above 5%. A statistical classification framework was developed to diagnose cytomegalovirus status using the catalog of TCR beta chain sequences. V and J gene assignment, in a later analysis, came from comparing TCR nucleotide sequences with IMGT/GENE-DB human TR gene sequences. A later analysis assigned CDR3 sequences and most-parsimonious VDJ recombination scenarios with the TCRdist pipeline. A later analysis defined each TCR beta chain by its CDR3 amino acid sequence plus V-gene family, and excluded reads lacking a unique V-gene family. To address suspected cross-contamination and a sequencing artifact, a later analysis removed roughly 580 highly shared, low-generation-probability nucleotide sequences. A later analysis calculated a clonal expansion index for each public chain from normalized within-repertoire ranks of inferred template counts. Generation probabilities in a later analysis came from a VDJ recombination model fitted to out-of-frame rearrangements, and those results were checked against IGoR. In a later analysis, TCR-TCR, TCR-HLA and TCR-CMV co-occurrence was scored with hypergeometric tests, and a repertoire-size bias correction was applied to TCR pairs. A later analysis estimated false discovery rates by permuting HLA or CMV assignments 20 times. A later analysis grouped co-occurring TCRs with DBSCAN, adding TCRdist sequence similarity when clustering within HLA-allele-positive subsets. Repertoires with fewer than 30,000 or more than 120,000 public chains, plus five repertoires with anomalous nucleotide sharing, were excluded from co-occurrence clustering. This is the immuneACCESS table as TCRdb keeps it, with only in-frame sequences that have V and J called. A part of the clones is gone; compared with another copy, unresolved V genes explain less than half, and the rest is unexplained. The V and J calls and the clone size are those of that table, but D and trimming were determined from the DNA. Within this sample are about 160,000 clones, with approximately 70% of them counted one time only. The ten largest clonotypes hold 6% to 7.5% of the sample.

A remark on this clone: Its antigen is unknown. Per-nucleotide qualities are absent, and no much larger clonotype sits a single base away.

The cohort was made up of approximately 670 healthy bone marrow donors. At the time of sampling, every cohort member was nominally healthy, though immune exposures that went unrecorded were likely present. The donor tested CMV seropositive, placing the donor among the approximately 290 seropositive members of the cohort. Every donor gave a peripheral blood sample, and the peripheral blood mononuclear cells from that sample were used for TCR beta sequencing. The Qiagen DNeasy Blood Extraction Kit was used to extract genomic DNA from the blood cell samples. At the junction V is shortened by 1 base and J by 7 bases, with 10 bases in between. Taken from the germline V gene (reference sequence), the CDR1 and CDR2 loops are MNHNY and SVGAGI. CDR3 length: 14 amino acids, cysteine to phenylalanine. Only CDR3 DNA is held: 42 bases, read in frame from base 1. Overall study outcomes, separate from this receptor: This cohort had only TCR beta chains sequenced, and the lack of alpha or paired-chain data limited which features could be detected. At a false discovery rate of 0.05, a later analysis linked approximately 18,000 TCR beta sequences to specific HLA alleles. A later analysis found that HLA-associated TCR beta chains were more clonally expanded and had lower generation probabilities than equally common non-associated chains. Broadly in line with IMGT annotations, most TCR beta V segments showed up in productive rearrangements about 90% or about 30% of the time in an earlier analysis of 587 of the donors. CMV serostatus was the only immune exposure information available for the cohort. Most CMV-associated TCR beta chains appeared to be HLA-restricted in a later analysis, and the HLA associations seemed to be driven largely by CMV exposure. According to a later analysis, parvovirus B19, influenza, CMV and Epstein-Barr virus appeared linked to several top co-occurrence clusters. The classifier was reported to diagnose cytomegalovirus status with high specificity and sensitivity in both the original cohort and the validation cohort. A few of the identified cytomegalovirus-associated TCR beta chains were confirmed in vitro to be specific for cytomegalovirus antigens. Because counts were too low, about 18 rarely observed V segments, including chromosome 9 orphons, were left out of the earlier analysis of 500 to 650 of the donors. Correlated functional status among segregating V segments might be attributable to linkage disequilibrium, but an unknown experimental factor could not be ruled out. Some IMGT-functional V segments, including TRBV6-2 and TRBV6-3, could not be told apart with the 87-base-pair reads, so those segments were excluded. Because some donors lacked HLA typing at each locus, the association tests relied only on the typed subset. An association between a missense DCLRE1C variant and V-gene and J-gene trimming of TCR beta chains was found in a later genetic analysis and replicated in an independent cohort. Most TCR sequences were observed very rarely across donors, whereas some public TCRs were present in many individuals. Sequencing depth was assumed to be roughly uniform across donors in the presence/absence analyses, though that assumption may not hold. A further reported finding was that TCR beta sequences accurately predicted the HLA-A and HLA-B alleles for most subjects in the first cohort. When HLA alleles, especially DR and DQ, strongly co-occurred, attributing TCR associations to individual alleles was difficult. The sequencing pipeline was judged likely to have produced a cluster of highly shared sequence variants as a technical artifact. In a later analysis, the rate of TCR association differed among HLA loci, with DRB1 alleles having the most associated TCRs and HLA-C alleles having the fewest. It was suggested by the authors that the approach could potentially be generalized to other disease states and immunological phenotypes. The study listed 150 to 200 TCR beta chains as associated with cytomegalovirus. A later genetic analysis reported fewer N-insertions in productive TCRs among donors in an Asian-associated ancestry cluster than the roughly 620-donor mean.

The chain links TRBV6-6 with TRBJ2-2, and the D gene may be TRBD2, 5 bases matching. Sequenced: PBMCs. The TCR sequence derives from a man aged 35-49 years in good health and CMV-seropositive. The DNA is as follows: TGTGCCAGCAGTTACTTAGGGAGAGGCGGGGAGCTGTTTTTT. It encodes CASSYLGRGGELFF.